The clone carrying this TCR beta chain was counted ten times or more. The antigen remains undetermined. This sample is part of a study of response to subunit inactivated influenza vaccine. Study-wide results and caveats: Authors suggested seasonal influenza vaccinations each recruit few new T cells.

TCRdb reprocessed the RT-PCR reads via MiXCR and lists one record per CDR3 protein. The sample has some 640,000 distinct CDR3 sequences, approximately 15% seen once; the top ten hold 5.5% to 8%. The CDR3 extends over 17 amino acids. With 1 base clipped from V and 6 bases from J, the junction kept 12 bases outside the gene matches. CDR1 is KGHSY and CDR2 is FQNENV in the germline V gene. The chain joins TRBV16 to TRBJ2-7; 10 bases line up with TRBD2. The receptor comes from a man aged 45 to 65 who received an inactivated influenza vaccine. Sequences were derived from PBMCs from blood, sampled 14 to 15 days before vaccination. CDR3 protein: CASSQWLAGAGESEQYF. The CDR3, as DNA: TGTGCCAGCAGCCAATGGCTAGCGGGAGCCGGGGAATCCGAGCAGTACTTC.